One sample yielded the 25 T cell receptor beta chains listed below, sequenced in a study of T cell changes during pregnancy in multiple sclerosis. Libraries were prepared by immunoSEQ multiplex PCR; TCRdb keeps only in-frame clonotypes and omits some of them. Of roughly 69,000 clones listed, more than 75% are singletons. The specimen comprised peripheral blood, sampled in the third trimester of pregnancy. These receptor sequences come from a female donor with multiple sclerosis, enrolled in a pregnancy study.

This clone was counted a single time. At one boundary the junction diverges from the germline segment, which might be a read error. The chain links TRBV11-2 to TRBJ2-1, with a weak D call TRBD1 (6 bases). Germline-derived CDR1 and CDR2 are SGHAT and FQNNGV. The CDR3 totals 16 residues. CDR3: CAGSTVQGLRVNEQFF. The CDR3 coding sequence is TGTGCCGGCAGCACCGTTCAGGGGCTAAGAGTCAATGAGCAGTTCTTC. Full variable domain (missing parts from reference TRBV11-2 and TRBJ2-1): EAGVAQSPRYKIIEKRQSVAFWCNPISGHATLYWYQQILGQGPKLLIQFQNNGVVDDSQLPKDRFSAERLKGVDSTLKIQPAKLEDSAVYLCAGSTVQGLRVNEQFFGPGTRLTVL.

CDR3 protein: CASSLSPGLTQYF. As DNA, the CDR3 is TGTGCCAGCAGCCTCTCACCCGGACTTACGCAGTATTTT. V is TRBV14 and J is TRBJ2-3, with a possible D match to TRBD2 (5 bases). V shed 4 bases and J shed 8 bases, with 13 bases lying between them. Germline V gives CDR1 SGHDN, CDR2 FVKESK. This CDR3 has 13 amino acids.

This clone was counted between two and nine times. V usage is TRBV5-1 and J usage is TRBJ1-2, with 8 bases lining up with TRBD1. CDR3 length: 13 amino acids. In germline, CDR1 is SGHRS, CDR2 YFSETQ. V was pared by 4 bases and J by 7 bases, with 6 bases of the junction left unmatched. The CDR3 sequence: CASSPGQGVGYTF. For the CDR3, the DNA is TGCGCCAGCAGCCCAGGACAGGGAGTTGGCTACACCTTC.

In the case of this clone: A junction boundary mismatches the germline segment, possibly from a read error. The genes are TRBV19 and TRBJ1-2, with a possible D match to TRBD1 (5 bases). There are 13 residues in the CDR3. CDR1 is LNHDA, CDR2 SQIVND, per germline (reference sequence). CDR3 loop: CATSGAGPYGYTF. The CDR3 coding sequence is TGTGCCACTAGTGGTGCAGGGCCCTATGGCTACACCTTC.

The rearrangement joins TRBV4-1 to TRBJ2-7; 8 positions match TRBD1. CDR1 and CDR2 (germline): MGHRA, YSYEKL. The CDR3 extends over 16 amino acids. V lost 4 bases and J lost 1; bases outside the gene matches: 9. The CDR3 nucleotides are TGCGCCAGCAGCCCCTCCCCGGGACAGGCATCCTACGAGCAGTACTTC. It encodes CASSPSPGQASYEQYF.

The V and J genes are TRBV5-1 and TRBJ2-2; 10 positions agree with TRBD2. This CDR3 contains 16 residues. CDR1 and CDR2 from the germline V gene are SGHRS and YFSETQ. J was trimmed by 7 bases and V by 0 bases; bases with no gene match: 6. The CDR3 loop reads CASSLAPSGGNGELFF. Here the CDR3 DNA reads TGCGCCAGCAGCTTGGCCCCTAGCGGGGGTAACGGGGAGCTGTTTTTT.

This chain links TRBV10-3 with TRBJ1-5; D is perhaps TRBD1 (5 bases). This CDR3 has 15 amino acids. The germline CDR1 and CDR2 sequences are ENHRY and SYGVKD. With 6 bases removed from V and 5 bases from J, the gap between germline ends came to 17 bases. For the CDR3, the DNA is TGTGCCATCAGCCAGGGTGGGGGGGGGTATCAGCCCCAGCATTTT. The encoded protein is CAISQGGGGYQPQHF.

The V and J genes are TRBV6-1 and TRBJ2-3; 7 bases align to TRBD1. CDR3 size: 15 residues. From germline, CDR1 is MNHNS and CDR2 SASEGT. With 7 bases clipped from V and 0 bases from J, the junction kept 7 bases outside the gene matches. The CDR3 region has the DNA TGTGCCAGCACTTTCCTGACAGGGAGCACAGATACGCAGTATTTT. As protein: CASTFLTGSTDTQYF.

The chain links TRBV5-1 to TRBJ1-6; no firm D call. V was cut by 5 bases and J by 0 bases, with 12 bases left in between. There are 16 residues in the CDR3. The V gene's germline CDR1 is SGHRS and CDR2 YFSETQ. In nucleotides, the CDR3 is TGCGCCAGCAGAGAGGCCCTGAGCTCCTATAATTCACCCCTCCACTTT. It is translated as CASREALSSYNSPLHF.

The rearrangement links TRBV6-6 to TRBJ2-3; the D gene is possibly TRBD2 (5 bases). Per germline, CDR1 MNHNY and CDR2 SVGAGI (reference sequence). Trimming stripped 8 bases from V and 2 bases from J, with 8 bases between. The CDR3 consists of 12 residues. CDR3 loop: CASAGPTDTQYF. The DNA of the CDR3 is TGTGCCAGCGCGGGTCCCACAGATACGCAGTATTTT.

The rearrangement joins TRBV6-5 to TRBJ1-1; no firm D call. V gave up 6 bases and J gave up 5 bases, with 19 bases separating them. CDR3 length: 15 amino acids. CDR1 and CDR2 (germline): MNHEY, SVGAGI. The DNA for the CDR3 is TGTGCCAGCAGCTACCCTAATGGTGGTCAAACTGAAGCTTTCTTT. This translates into CASSYPNGGQTEAFF.

This chain's CDR3 is CASTISRDSQETQYF. The CDR3 coding sequence is TGTGCCAGCACTATAAGTCGGGACAGCCAAGAGACCCAGTACTTC. This chain uses TRBV7-9 with TRBJ2-5, with 7 bases matching TRBD1. This CDR3 is built from 15 residues. From germline, CDR1 is SEHNR and CDR2 FQNEAQ (reference sequence). V shed 7 bases and J 1 base; nucleotides not matched to a gene: 9.

The chain recombines TRBV4-2 with TRBJ2-4; TRBD1 agrees at 8 bases. The CDR3 loop spans 13 amino acids. Germline V gene data show CDR1 as LGHNA and CDR2 as YNFKEQ. The V and J ends lost 4 bases and 6 bases, in that order; junction bases with no gene match: 2. In DNA, the CDR3 is TGTGCCAGCAGCCTCGACAGGGGAAACATTCAGTACTTC. This translates into CASSLDRGNIQYF.

This clone has a single count. The chain employs TRBV11-2 and TRBJ2-7; 9 bases agree with TRBD1. Germline trimming cut 4 bases from V and 3 bases from J; bases unmatched to any gene: 7. Germline-derived CDR1 and CDR2 are SGHAT and FQNNGV. The CDR3 runs 15 residues. The DNA for the CDR3 is TGTGCCAGCAGCTCCCCGAGGACAGGGGACTACGAGCAGTACTTC. As protein: CASSSPRTGDYEQYF.

The V gene is TRBV4-3, the J gene TRBJ2-1; TRBD2 might be the D (6 bases). The germline CDR1 and CDR2 sequences are LGHNA and YSLEER. The CDR3 loop spans 16 amino acids. Trimming removed 0 bases at V and 2 bases at J, with 11 bases between. The CDR3 here is CASSQDRDFAYNEQFF. The CDR3 DNA sequence: TGCGCCAGCAGCCAAGACCGGGACTTTGCCTACAATGAGCAGTTCTTC.

This chain's CDR3 is CASSGERGGNLETQYF. CDR3 bases: TGTGCCAGCAGTGGGGAGCGGGGGGGCAACCTAGAGACCCAGTACTTC. V and J are TRBV2 and TRBJ2-5, with 10 bases matching TRBD2. The J segment lost 4 bases and the V segment lost 4 bases, leaving 9 bases of the junction unmatched. The germline CDR1 and CDR2 sequences are SNHLY and FYNNEI. The CDR3 spans 16 residues.

This chain joins TRBV13 and TRBJ2-7; tentative D call: TRBD2 (5 bases). From germline, CDR1 is PRHDT and CDR2 FYEKMQ (reference sequence). Trimming shortened V by 4 bases and J by 4 bases, and 17 bases separated the two germline ends. The length of the CDR3 is 15 residues. The CDR3 DNA sequence: TGTGCCAGCAGCTCTCCGGGGTACCCACTGTACGAGCAGTACTTC. Its protein product is CASSSPGYPLYEQYF.

The genes are TRBV12-1 and TRBJ2-7; TRBD1 is the table's D call and was not checked against the DNA. TRBV12-1 is a pseudogene locus. CDR3 length: 17 amino acids. CDR3 amino acids: CASSFMRDMQTPYEQYF. In DNA form, the CDR3 reads TGTGCCAGCAGCTTTATGAGGGACATGCAGACTCCCTACGAGCAGTACTTC.

V usage is TRBV6-1 and J usage is TRBJ2-7; maybe TRBD2 (5 bases). The CDR3 spans 14 residues. With 6 bases removed from V and 6 bases from J, the gap between germline ends came to 18 bases. Germline V gives CDR1 MNHNS, CDR2 SASEGT. The CDR3 is CASRLREFLGEQYF. The CDR3 region has the DNA TGTGCCAGCAGACTTAGGGAGTTCCTAGGCGAGCAGTACTTC.

This clone has only a few counts. The gene calls are TRBV18 and TRBJ1-2, with 8 positions matching TRBD1. This CDR3 is 15 amino acids long. The germline V gene has CDR1 KGHSH and CDR2 LQKENI. With V trimmed by 2 bases and J by 5 bases, 7 bases remained unmatched. CDR3 protein: CASSPMTGVLYGYTF. For the CDR3, the DNA is TGTGCCAGCTCACCAATGACAGGGGTTCTATATGGCTACACCTTC.

V and J are TRBV5-4 and TRBJ2-7; TRBD1 agrees at 12 bases. Germline values: CDR1 SGHNT, CDR2 YYREEE (reference sequence). The CDR3 spans 16 residues. With 4 bases clipped from V and 6 bases from J, the junction kept 11 bases outside the gene matches. This CDR3 is CASSPQGGQGAGEQYF. The CDR3 DNA sequence: TGTGCCAGCAGCCCCCAGGGGGGACAGGGGGCTGGCGAGCAGTACTTC.

The chain has TRBV27 and TRBJ1-5; 8 nucleotides agree with TRBD1. Germline-derived CDR1 and CDR2 are MNHEY and SMNVEV (reference sequence). Trimming at V came to 2 bases and at J to 2 bases, leaving 14 bases not matched to a gene. This CDR3 contains 19 residues. The chain's CDR3 is CASSLICVADRGGNQPQHF. DNA for the CDR3: TGTGCCAGCAGTTTAATATGTGTAGCCGACAGGGGAGGCAATCAGCCCCAGCATTTT.

The genes are TRBV27 and TRBJ2-7; perhaps TRBD1 as D (5 bases). The CDR3 runs to 13 residues. V was trimmed by 5 bases and J by 4 bases, leaving 12 bases between them. Looked up from germline, CDR1 is MNHEY and CDR2 is SMNVEV (reference sequence). The CDR3, as DNA: TGTGCCAGCAGTCCTAATGGGGCTTACGAGCAGTACTTC. It codes for CASSPNGAYEQYF.

A few counts support this clone. The chain has TRBV30 and TRBJ1-1; unclear D gene. This CDR3 region has 14 residues. Germline loops: CDR1 GTSNPN, CDR2 SVGIG (reference sequence). Trimming removed 1 base from V and 4 bases from J, with 13 bases in between. CDR3 in DNA: TGTGCCTGGAGTGCTACGACGAGCGGCACTGAAGCTTTCTTT. Residues: CAWSATTSGTEAFF.

The chain combines TRBV9 with TRBJ2-7; 10 bases line up with TRBD1. CDR1 and CDR2 from the germline V gene are SGDLS and YYNGEE. This CDR3 comprises 14 residues. Losses at the gene ends were 3 bases for V and 3 bases for J; bases not matched to a gene: 3. CDR3 in DNA: TGTGCCAGCAGCGAGGGACAGGGGTTCTACGAGCAGTACTTC. This encodes CASSEGQGFYEQYF.